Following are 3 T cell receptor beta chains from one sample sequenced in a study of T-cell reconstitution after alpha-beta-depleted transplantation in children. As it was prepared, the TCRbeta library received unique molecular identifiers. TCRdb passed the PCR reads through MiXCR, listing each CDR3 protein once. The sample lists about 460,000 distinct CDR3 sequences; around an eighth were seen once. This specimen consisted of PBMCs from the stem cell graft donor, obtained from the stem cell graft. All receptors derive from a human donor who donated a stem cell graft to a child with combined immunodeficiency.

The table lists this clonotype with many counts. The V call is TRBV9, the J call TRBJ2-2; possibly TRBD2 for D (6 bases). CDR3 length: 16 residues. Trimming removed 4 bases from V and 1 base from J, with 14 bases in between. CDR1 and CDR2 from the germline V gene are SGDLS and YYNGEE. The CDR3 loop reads CASSKPGLGNTGELFF. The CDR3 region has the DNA TGTGCCAGCAGCAAACCGGGACTGGGGAACACCGGGGAGCTGTTTTTT.

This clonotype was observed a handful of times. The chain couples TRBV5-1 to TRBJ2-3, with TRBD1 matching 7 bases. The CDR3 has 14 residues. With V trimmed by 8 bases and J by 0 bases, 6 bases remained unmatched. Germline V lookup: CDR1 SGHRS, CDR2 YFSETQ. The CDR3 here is CASRQGPSTDTQYF. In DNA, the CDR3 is TGCGCCAGTAGACAGGGACCTAGCACAGATACGCAGTATTTT.

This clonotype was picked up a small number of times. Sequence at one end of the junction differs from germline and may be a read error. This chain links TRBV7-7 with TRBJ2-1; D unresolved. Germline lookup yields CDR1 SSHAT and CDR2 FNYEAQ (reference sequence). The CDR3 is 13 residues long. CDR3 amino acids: CASSLIGSYEQFF. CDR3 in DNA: TGTGCTAGCAGCTTAATAGGCAGCTATGAGCAGTTCTTC.